This T cell receptor (beta chain) was recovered during a study of early T cells in non-severe SARS-CoV-2 infection. In the study overall: Chains were not paired, and sequencing was done on bulk RNA from unsorted whole blood.

Individual cDNA molecules were tagged with unique molecular identifiers, the study reported. TCRdb re-derived calls from the 5' RACE reads in MiXCR, one entry per CDR3 protein. Among about 77,000 distinct CDR3 sequences listed, 16% were seen once. Study-wide findings and caveats: Matches to VDJdb favored anti-spike CD8 responses and missed private and CD4 specificities.

The V gene's germline CDR1 is LGHDT and CDR2 YNNKEL (reference sequence). The CDR3 is 16 amino acids. V lost 1 base and J lost 7, with 17 bases in between. Regarding this clonotype: The antigen remains undetermined.

This receptor was taken from an adult who was a healthcare worker with PCR-confirmed SARS-CoV-2 infection or an uninfected control (not recorded which). Sequencing was carried out using whole blood. The chain carries TRBV3-1 and TRBJ2-1; the D call may be TRBD1 or TRBD2 (6 bases each). This CDR3 is CASSQGAGGARNEQFF. CDR3 nucleotides: TGTGCCAGCAGCCAAGGCGCCGGGGGCGCTCGGAATGAGCAGTTCTTC.